Sequencing of this T cell receptor beta chain was carried out in a study of blood T cell repertoires in COVID-19. Study as a whole: The United States, Italy and Spain were the sources of the acute and convalescent COVID-19 samples. Sample material is recorded as cDNA or gDNA derived from T cells, B-cell-depleted T cells, or PBMCs.

The CDR3 totals 15 residues. Germline CDR1 MGHRA, CDR2 YSYEKL. V was cut by 3 bases and J by 3 bases, with 14 bases left in between. Source study methods: Reference gene primers were amplified, and this amplification served to estimate nucleated cell counts. Measured with immunoSEQ multiplex PCR; TCRdb has only the in-frame clones, and not every one. V and J calls and clone size come straight from that table; D and trimming were deduced from the DNA. The table records 100,000 to 150,000 clones, roughly 91% of them present only once. The specimen sequenced was peripheral blood. The chain links TRBV4-1 to TRBJ1-1; D is ambiguous. The TCR was taken from a human donor in a cohort sampled during active COVID-19. CDR3: CASSQALLGYTEAFF. The CDR3 DNA follows: TGCGCCAGCAGCCAGGCTTTGCTCGGGTACACTGAAGCTTTCTTT.